One and the same sample provided the 5 T cell receptor beta chains below, sequenced in a study of identical twins. TCRdb re-analysed the 5' RACE reads in MiXCR, keeping a single row per CDR3 protein. The sample consists of 450,000 to 650,000 distinct CDR3 sequences, just under 10% of them appearing once. This sample also appeared in a second study, on yellow fever vaccine responses in identical twins.

The sequenced sample consisted of PBMCs. These receptors were taken from a young woman in good health.

J is TRBJ2-7 and V is TRBV20-1, with D perhaps TRBD1 or TRBD2 (6 bases each). Germline loops: CDR1 DFQATT, CDR2 SNEGSKA (reference sequence). The CDR3 sequence is 17 residues long. V was shortened by 4 bases and J by 5 bases, with 27 bases between the two germline ends. The CDR3 here is CSAKGVGGQGLGNEQYF. CDR3 DNA: TGCAGTGCTAAGGGGGTGGGGGGACAAGGCCTTGGGAACGAGCAGTACTTC.

This clonotype was recorded many times. The chain uses TRBV29-1 and TRBJ2-3, with D perhaps TRBD2 (6 bases). This CDR3 contains 15 residues. V was cut by 5 bases and J by 2 bases, with 17 bases left in between. CDR1 and CDR2 from the germline V gene are SQVTM and ANQGSEA. Here the CDR3 DNA reads TGCAGCGTTCAGGAGGCGGGGACCACCACAGATACGCAGTATTTT. Protein: CSVQEAGTTTDTQYF.

This clonotype was recorded a few times. The chain combines TRBV12-3 or TRBV12-4 with TRBJ1-1; TRBD1 might be the D (5 bases). CDR3 size: 15 residues. V was pared by 5 bases and J by 1 base, with 14 bases between. The CDR3 DNA reads TGTGCCAGCAGTCCCCGGGCAGGGCCGAACACTGAAGCTTTCTTT. This translates into CASSPRAGPNTEAFF.

This clonotype turned up a few times. The chain joins TRBV28 to TRBJ2-7; no firm D call. V was trimmed by 3 bases and J by 0 bases, leaving 18 bases between them. The CDR3 is 17 amino acids. Germline V gene data show CDR1 as MDHEN and CDR2 as SYDVKM. The CDR3 DNA follows: TGTGCCAGCAGTTTTTCCAGTAGTCGCGTTTCCTCCTACGAGCAGTACTTC. Its protein is CASSFSSSRVSSYEQYF.

J is TRBJ1-2 and V is TRBV7-2, with 9 bases fitting TRBD1. This CDR3 region has 14 residues. Germline CDR1 reads SGHTA; CDR2 reads FQGNSA. With V trimmed by 5 bases and J by 4 bases, 5 bases remained unmatched. The CDR3 loop is CASSPGTGSYGYTF. In DNA, the CDR3 is TGTGCCAGCAGCCCCGGGACAGGGAGCTATGGCTACACCTTC. Variable domain in full (rest from reference TRBV7-2 and TRBJ1-2): GAGVSQSPSNKVTEKGKDVELRCDPISGHTALYWYRQSLGQGLEFLIYFQGNSAPDKSGLPSDRFSAERTGGSVSTLTIQRTQQEDSAVYLCASSPGTGSYGYTFGSGTRLTVV.